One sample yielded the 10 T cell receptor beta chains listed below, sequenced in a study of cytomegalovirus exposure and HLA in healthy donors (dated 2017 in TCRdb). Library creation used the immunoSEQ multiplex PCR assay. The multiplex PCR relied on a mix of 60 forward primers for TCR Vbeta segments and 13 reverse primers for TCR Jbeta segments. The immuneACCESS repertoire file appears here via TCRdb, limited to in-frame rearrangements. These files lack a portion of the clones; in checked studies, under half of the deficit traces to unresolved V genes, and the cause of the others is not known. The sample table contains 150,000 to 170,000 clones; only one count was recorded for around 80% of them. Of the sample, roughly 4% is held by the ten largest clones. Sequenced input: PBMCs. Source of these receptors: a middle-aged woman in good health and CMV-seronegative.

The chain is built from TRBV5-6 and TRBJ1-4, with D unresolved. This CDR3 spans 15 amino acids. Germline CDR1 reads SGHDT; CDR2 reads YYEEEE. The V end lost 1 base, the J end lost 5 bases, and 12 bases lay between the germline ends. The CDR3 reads CASSLNIDKNEKLFF. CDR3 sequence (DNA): TGTGCCAGCAGCTTGAATATTGACAAGAATGAAAAACTGTTTTTT.

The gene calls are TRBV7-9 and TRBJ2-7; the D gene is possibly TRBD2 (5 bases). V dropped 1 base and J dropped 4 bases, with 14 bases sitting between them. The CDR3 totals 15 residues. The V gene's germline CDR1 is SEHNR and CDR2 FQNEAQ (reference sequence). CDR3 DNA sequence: TGTGCCAGCAGCTTAGTTGCGGGCCCCCATTACGAGCAGTACTTC. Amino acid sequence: CASSLVAGPHYEQYF.

CDR3 bases: TGTGCCAGCCTTCTCACGGGACAGGGCACAGATACGCAGTATTTT. Protein sequence: CASLLTGQGTDTQYF. V and J are TRBV6-1 and TRBJ2-3, with TRBD1 identical over 8 bases. With V trimmed by 8 bases and J by 1 base, 8 bases remained unmatched. This CDR3 has 15 residues. The V gene's germline CDR1 is MNHNS and CDR2 SASEGT.

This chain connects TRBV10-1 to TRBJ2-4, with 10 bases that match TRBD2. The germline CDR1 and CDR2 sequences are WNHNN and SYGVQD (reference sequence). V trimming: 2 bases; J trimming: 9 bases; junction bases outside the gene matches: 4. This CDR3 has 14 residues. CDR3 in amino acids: CASSEEREGGIQYF. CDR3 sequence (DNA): TGCGCCAGCAGTGAGGAGCGGGAGGGGGGCATTCAGTACTTC.

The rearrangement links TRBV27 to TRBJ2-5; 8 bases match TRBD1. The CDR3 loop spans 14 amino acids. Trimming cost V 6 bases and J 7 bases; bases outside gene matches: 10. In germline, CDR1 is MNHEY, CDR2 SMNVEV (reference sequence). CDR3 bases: TGTGCCAGCAGCCTGGACAGGGCGATAGGGACCCAGTACTTC. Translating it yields CASSLDRAIGTQYF.

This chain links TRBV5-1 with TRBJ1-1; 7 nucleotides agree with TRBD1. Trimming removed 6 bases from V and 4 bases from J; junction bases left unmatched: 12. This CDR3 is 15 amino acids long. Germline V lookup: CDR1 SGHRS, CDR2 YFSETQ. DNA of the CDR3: TGCGCCAGCACCCTAGACAGGGCACGATCCACTGAAGCTTTCTTT. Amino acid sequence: CASTLDRARSTEAFF.

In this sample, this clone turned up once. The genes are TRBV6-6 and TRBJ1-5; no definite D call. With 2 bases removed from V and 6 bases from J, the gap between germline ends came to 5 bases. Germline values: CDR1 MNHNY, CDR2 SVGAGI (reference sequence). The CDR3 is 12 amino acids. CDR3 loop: CASSYEAQPQHF. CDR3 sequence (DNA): TGTGCCAGCAGTTACGAGGCTCAGCCCCAGCATTTT.

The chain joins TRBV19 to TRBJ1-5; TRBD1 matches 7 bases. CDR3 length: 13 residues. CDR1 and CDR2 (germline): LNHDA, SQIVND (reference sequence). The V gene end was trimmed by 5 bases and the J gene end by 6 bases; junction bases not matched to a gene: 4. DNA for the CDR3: TGTGCCAGTAGTTGGGACAGACGTCAGCCCCAGCATTTT. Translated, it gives CASSWDRRQPQHF.

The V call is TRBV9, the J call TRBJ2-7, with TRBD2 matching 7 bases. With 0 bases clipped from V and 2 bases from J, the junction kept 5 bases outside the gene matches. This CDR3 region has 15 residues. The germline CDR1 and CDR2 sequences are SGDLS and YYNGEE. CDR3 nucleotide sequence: TGTGCCAGCAGCGTAGGGGGGGGTACCACCTACGAGCAGTACTTC. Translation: CASSVGGGTTYEQYF.

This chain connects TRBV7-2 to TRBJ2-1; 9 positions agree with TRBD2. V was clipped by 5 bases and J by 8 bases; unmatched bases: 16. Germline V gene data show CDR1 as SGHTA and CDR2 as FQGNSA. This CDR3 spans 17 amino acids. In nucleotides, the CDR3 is TGTGCCAGCAGCCCGCAAGGCGTGCGGGGGGGTGGCTATGAGCAGTTCTTC. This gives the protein CASSPQGVRGGGYEQFF.